Listed here are 14 T cell receptor beta chains from one sample, sequenced in a study of cytomegalovirus exposure and HLA in healthy donors. The PCR had 60 Vbeta and 13 Jbeta primers. Generated by immunoSEQ multiplex PCR, the TCRdb table keeps only in-frame clones and is missing some. The repertoire includes 120,000 or so clones, 79% of them detected once, and roughly 2% sits in the top ten. Material: PBMCs. The receptors derive from a man in his late teens or twenties in good health and CMV-seronegative.

V gene TRBV29-1 combines with J gene TRBJ2-2, with 8 bases lining up with TRBD1. Germline V gene lookup returns CDR1 SQVTM and CDR2 ANQGSEA. Losses at the gene ends were 7 bases for V and 1 base for J; bases not matched to a gene: 5. The CDR3 contains 14 residues. CDR3 sequence: CSALQGVNTGELFF. The CDR3 DNA is TGCAGCGCCCTACAGGGGGTGAACACCGGGGAGCTGTTTTTT.

This clone was counted ten times or more. The rearrangement joins TRBV9 to TRBJ2-7, with D unclear. V lost 1 base and J lost 1, with 9 bases in between. In germline, CDR1 is SGDLS, CDR2 YYNGEE. CDR3 length: 14 amino acids. CDR3 sequence: CASSVSVGSYEQYF. The CDR3 DNA reads TGTGCCAGCAGCGTAAGTGTCGGTTCCTACGAGCAGTACTTC.

This clone was observed a few times. The chain links TRBV7-2 to TRBJ1-1; 9 bases map to TRBD1. The CDR3 covers 14 residues. The V segment lost 5 bases and the J segment 7 bases; nucleotides outside the gene matches: 8. Germline CDR1 is SGHTA and CDR2 is FQGNSA. The DNA of the CDR3 is TGTGCCAGCAGCCCCTGGACAGGGGAGAATGAAGCTTTCTTT. Protein product: CASSPWTGENEAFF.

This sequence joins TRBV4-2 and TRBJ2-1, with 8 bases lining up with TRBD1. The CDR3 runs 15 residues. CDR1 LGHNA and CDR2 YNFKEQ come from the germline V gene. V lost 5 bases to trimming and J lost 0 bases; unmatched junction nucleotides: 3. CDR3 protein: CASSGQGSSYNEQFF. The CDR3 region has the DNA TGTGCCAGCAGCGGACAGGGCAGCTCCTACAATGAGCAGTTCTTC.

The rearrangement uses TRBV30 and TRBJ1-5; 7 bases are shared with TRBD1. Germline V gene data show CDR1 as GTSNPN and CDR2 as SVGIG (reference sequence). J lost 6 bases, V lost 4 bases, and 9 bases had no gene match. There are 14 residues in the CDR3. The CDR3 bases are TGTGCCTGGAACGAGGGGGCGAGGGGTCAGCCCCAGCATTTT. Residues: CAWNEGARGQPQHF.

This chain links TRBV5-1 with TRBJ1-6; TRBD1 might be the D (5 bases). V dropped 1 base and J dropped 7 bases, with 9 bases sitting between them. This CDR3 spans 14 amino acids. CDR1 and CDR2 (germline): SGHRS, YFSETQ. The CDR3 DNA is TGCGCCAGCAGCTTGACGCGGGGGAATTCACCCCTCCACTTT. Amino acids: CASSLTRGNSPLHF.

This sequence joins TRBV5-4 and TRBJ1-4, with a possible D match to TRBD1 (5 bases). The length of the CDR3 is 15 residues. CDR1 and CDR2 (germline): SGHNT, YYREEE (reference sequence). Trimming took 3 bases from V and 7 from J, leaving 16 bases between them. CDR3: CASSYREGRGEKLFF. The CDR3 DNA is TGTGCCAGCAGCTATAGGGAAGGAAGGGGTGAAAAACTGTTTTTT. The variable domain in full, with the rest retrieved from reference TRBV5-4 and TRBJ1-4, is ETGVTQSPTHLIKTRGQQVTLRCSSQSGHNTVSWYQQALGQGPQFIFQYYREEENGRGNFPPRFSGLQFPNYSSELNVNALELDDSALYLCASSYREGRGEKLFFGSGTQLSVL.

This rearrangement joins TRBV28 to TRBJ2-1; TRBD2 matches 10 bases. The length of the CDR3 is 15 residues. J lost 7 bases, V lost 4 bases, and 7 bases had no gene match. Germline lookup yields CDR1 MDHEN and CDR2 SYDVKM. The CDR3 DNA sequence: TGTGCCAGCAGTTCCCAGCGGGAGGGTGTGAATGAGCAGTTCTTC. This gives the protein CASSSQREGVNEQFF.

A single count supports this clone. The gene calls are TRBV6-5 and TRBJ1-1; D unclear. The CDR3 loop spans 14 amino acids. Trimming removed 6 bases at V and 0 bases at J, with 11 bases between. Germline CDR1 MNHEY, CDR2 SVGAGI. CDR3 amino acids: CASSMTNLNTEAFF. In nucleotides, the CDR3 is TGTGCCAGCAGCATGACTAACCTGAACACTGAAGCTTTCTTT.

The chain couples TRBV25-1 to TRBJ2-4, with D perhaps TRBD1 (6 bases). V lost 4 bases to trimming and J lost 2 bases, with 12 bases between them. CDR3 size: 15 residues. Germline values: CDR1 MGHDK, CDR2 SYGVNS. DNA for the CDR3: TGTGCCAGCAGTGGGGCGAGGGGGTCCAAAAACATTCAGTACTTC. This codes for CASSGARGSKNIQYF.

This clone was seen only a few times. V gene TRBV18 combines with J gene TRBJ2-3; TRBD1 matches 8 bases. Losses at the gene ends were 1 base for V and 6 bases for J; bases not matched to a gene: 9. CDR1 and CDR2 from the germline V gene are KGHSH and LQKENI. The CDR3 extends over 16 amino acids. The CDR3 DNA reads TGTGCCAGCTCACCACTGGGGGACAGGCAGCAGGATACGCAGTATTTT. The encoded protein is CASSPLGDRQQDTQYF.

The J gene is TRBJ2-5, the V gene TRBV9; tentative D call: TRBD1 (5 bases). V was pared by 4 bases and J by 1 base, with 11 bases between. Germline V gene data show CDR1 as SGDLS and CDR2 as YYNGEE. The length of the CDR3 is 14 residues. CDR3 amino acids: CASSPRTFQETQYF. The DNA of the CDR3 is TGTGCCAGCAGCCCGAGGACATTCCAAGAGACCCAGTACTTC.

This clone was counted only a few times. The rearrangement uses TRBV27 and TRBJ1-4; D ambiguous. V lost 4 bases and J 0 bases, leaving 6 bases between the germline ends. CDR3 length: 14 amino acids. Germline V gene data show CDR1 as MNHEY and CDR2 as SMNVEV (reference sequence). CDR3 loop: CASSYRATNEKLFF. DNA of the CDR3: TGTGCCAGCAGTTATCGGGCAACTAATGAAAAACTGTTTTTT.

The chain combines TRBV6-5 with TRBJ1-6; D is possibly TRBD1 (6 bases). Germline V gene lookup returns CDR1 MNHEY and CDR2 SVGAGI. The CDR3 extends over 15 amino acids. Trimming left V 6 bases short and J 4 bases short, with 13 bases between. This CDR3 is CASSYTTGYNSPLHF. Here the CDR3 DNA reads TGTGCCAGCAGCTACACGACAGGATATAATTCACCCCTCCACTTT.